The 8 T cell receptor beta chains presented below share a single source sample, sequenced in a study of blood T cell repertoires in COVID-19. Assay used: immunoSEQ multiplex PCR; TCRdb lists only in-frame clones, some missing. Found here are around 90,000 clones, roughly 90% of them singletons; the top ten hold approximately 15%. The material sequenced was peripheral blood. These receptors were obtained from a male donor with acute or convalescent COVID-19.

This clone was detected only a few times. The CDR3 nucleotides read TGTGCCAGCAGTGGCGGACAGGGGCGAATACTGAACACTGAAGCTTTCTTT. It yields the protein CASSGGQGRILNTEAFF. The genes are TRBV6-1 and TRBJ1-1, with 9 bases lining up with TRBD1. V shed 4 bases, J shed 0 bases, and the junction held 9 bases outside the gene matches. CDR1 is MNHNS, CDR2 SASEGT, per germline. CDR3 size: 17 residues.

This clone appeared a few times. V is TRBV30 and J is TRBJ2-7, with TRBD1 as a possible D gene (6 bases). Germline V gene lookup returns CDR1 GTSNPN and CDR2 SVGIG (reference sequence). There are 14 residues in the CDR3. V shed 0 bases and J shed 2 bases, with 11 bases lying between them. The CDR3 DNA is TGTGCCTGGAGTGTACTAGGGGGAACCTACGAGCAGTACTTC. This sequence encodes CAWSVLGGTYEQYF.

The V gene is TRBV11-2, the J gene TRBJ1-3; D perhaps matches TRBD1 (5 bases). CDR1 is SGHAT, CDR2 FQNNGV, per germline. CDR3 size: 16 residues. Trimming cost V 3 bases and J 2 bases, with 14 bases left between them. DNA for the CDR3: TGTGCCAGCAGCTTCCGCGGGACCGGCGCTGGAAACACCATATATTTT. Encoded protein: CASSFRGTGAGNTIYF.

This clone appeared a single time. The CDR3 loop reads CASSYSQGSTEAFF. CDR3 in DNA: TGTGCCAGCAGTTACTCGCAGGGGTCCACTGAAGCTTTCTTT. The chain joins TRBV6-2 or TRBV6-3 to TRBJ1-1, with D possibly TRBD1 on 6 matching bases. The CDR3 extends over 14 amino acids. Germline lookup yields CDR1 MNHEY and CDR2 SVGEGT. V was pared by 0 bases and J by 4 bases, with 9 bases between.

This chain connects TRBV2 to TRBJ2-5, with 14 bases fitting TRBD2. CDR3 length: 19 amino acids. CDR1 and CDR2 from the germline V gene are SNHLY and FYNNEI. V gave up 4 bases and J gave up 4 bases; unmatched junction bases: 14. CDR3 amino acids: CASSAPSTSGGALGETQYF. CDR3 nucleotides: TGTGCCAGCAGTGCTCCATCGACTAGCGGGGGGGCCCTCGGAGAGACCCAGTACTTC.

The genes are TRBV24-1 and TRBJ1-5; D is unclear. V lost 1 base and J 8 bases, leaving 8 bases between the germline ends. Per the germline V gene, CDR1 is KGHDR and CDR2 is SFDVKD. This CDR3 is 13 amino acids long. The CDR3 bases are TGTGCCACCAGTGATTTTGAGGCAAAGCCCCAGCATTTT. Amino acid sequence: CATSDFEAKPQHF.

CDR3 nucleotides: TGTGCCAGCTCACCAGGACTAACTCGCGATGAAAAACTGTTTTTT. Its protein is CASSPGLTRDEKLFF. The chain uses TRBV18 and TRBJ1-4, with D unresolved. The germline CDR1 and CDR2 sequences are KGHSH and LQKENI. The CDR3 has 15 amino acids. V lost 2 bases and J 6 bases, leaving 13 bases between the germline ends.

The V and J genes are TRBV19 and TRBJ1-5; 9 bases agree with TRBD1. The V segment lost 7 bases and the J segment 3 bases; nucleotides outside the gene matches: 7. The germline gives CDR1 LNHDA, CDR2 SQIVND (reference sequence). The CDR3 covers 15 residues. The CDR3: CASNKGTGNNQPQHF. The CDR3 DNA follows: TGTGCCAGTAATAAAGGGACAGGGAACAATCAGCCCCAGCATTTT.